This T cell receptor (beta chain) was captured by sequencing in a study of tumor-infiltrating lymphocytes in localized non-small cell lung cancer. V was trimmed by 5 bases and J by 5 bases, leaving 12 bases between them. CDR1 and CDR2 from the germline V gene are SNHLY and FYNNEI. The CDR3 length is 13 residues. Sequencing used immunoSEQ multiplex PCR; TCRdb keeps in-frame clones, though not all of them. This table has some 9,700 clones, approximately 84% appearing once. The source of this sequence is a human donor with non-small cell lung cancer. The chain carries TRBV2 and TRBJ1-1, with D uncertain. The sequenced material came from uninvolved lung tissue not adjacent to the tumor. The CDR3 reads CASSFRLRTEAFF. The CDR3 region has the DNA TGTGCCAGCAGTTTTAGACTGAGGACTGAAGCTTTCTTT.